A selection of T cell receptor beta chains follows, all from one sample in a study of blood T cell repertoires in COVID-19. Produced via immunoSEQ multiplex PCR; TCRdb's table is partial and in-frame only. The data contain about 250,000 clones, around 88% of them seen just once; the ten biggest clones take up roughly 6.7%. The sequencing sample was made of peripheral blood. All receptors come from a woman in her thirties with COVID-19, enrolled during active disease. The CDR3 runs from the conserved cysteine through the conserved F or W. A D gene is named only where the DNA matches it firmly. Clone size is not always given. Where it is, it says once, few, many or a class for expanded clones.

J gene | clone size | V gene | D gene | CDR3 DNA | CDR3 protein
TRBJ2-3 | . | TRBV5-1 | TRBD2 | TGCGCCAGCAGCCGGGGAGCGGGGGGGGTTGGCACAGATACGCAGTATTTT | CASSRGAGGVGTDTQYF
TRBJ2-3 | . | TRBV7-6 | TRBD2 | TGTGCCAGCAGCTTAGCCGCTAGCGGGAGCACAGATACGCAGTATTTT | CASSLAASGSTDTQYF
TRBJ2-7 | . | TRBV10-2 | . | TGCGCCAGCAGTGTAGGCAGGGAAACCCACGAGCAGTACTTC | CASSVGRETHEQYF
TRBJ1-2 | . | TRBV7-8 | TRBD1 | TGTGCCAGCAGCTTAGGGCTAAGGACAGGGGGCAATAATGGCTACACCTTC | CASSLGLRTGGNNGYTF
TRBJ2-1 | . | TRBV4-3 | . | TGCGCCAGCAGCCACAACATCAACACAGGTTGGATTAAGAATGAGCAGTTCTTC | CASSHNINTGWIKNEQFF
TRBJ2-2 | . | TRBV27 | TRBD1 | TGTGCCAGCAGAAGGGGGCTAACCGGGGAGCTGTTTTTT | CASRRGLTGELFF
TRBJ1-1 | . | TRBV28 | TRBD1 | TGTGCCAGCAGTTTTGGACAGGGGATGAGCACTGAAGCTTTCTTT | CASSFGQGMSTEAFF
TRBJ1-2 | . | TRBV5-5 | . | TGTGCCAGCACCATCAGGGGCGGGGGTGGCTACACCTTC | CASTIRGGGGYTF
TRBJ1-5 | . | TRBV30 | TRBD1 | TGTGCCTGGAGCCTCGGGACAGTTAATCAGCCCCAGCATTTT | CAWSLGTVNQPQHF
TRBJ1-2 | . | TRBV5-6 | . | TGTGCCAGCAGCTTGGAGGGGGAAGGAGTTAACTATGGCTACACCTTC | CASSLEGEGVNYGYTF
TRBJ1-2 | . | TRBV7-8 | TRBD1 | TGTGCCAGCAGCTTAGAGGAGGGGGCGCTTGGCTACACCTTC | CASSLEEGALGYTF
TRBJ1-1 | . | TRBV28 | TRBD1 | TGTGCCAGCAGTTTAGGGGGACAGATACTGAATGAAGCTTTCTTT | CASSLGGQILNEAFF
TRBJ1-1 | . | TRBV5-6 | . | TGTGCCAGCAGCTTCGGTCTCGGACAGATGAACACTGAAGCTTTCTTT | CASSFGLGQMNTEAFF
TRBJ2-3 | . | TRBV7-9 | TRBD2 | TGTGCCAGCAGCTTAAGCGGGGGGAGACTTAACACAGATACGCAGTATTTT | CASSLSGGRLNTDTQYF
TRBJ2-5 | once | TRBV5-8 | TRBD2 | TGTGCCAGCGGACTAGCGGGAGGGCAAGAGACCCAGTACTTC | CASGLAGGQETQYF
TRBJ1-1 | . | TRBV7-9 | . | TGTGCCAGCAGCTTTATGAACACTGAAGCTTTCTTT | CASSFMNTEAFF
TRBJ2-3 | . | TRBV7-2 | . | TGTGCCAGCAGCTTAACTGGCGGTCGCACAGATACGCAGTATTTT | CASSLTGGRTDTQYF
TRBJ2-7 | . | TRBV27 | TRBD2 | TGTGCCAGCAGAAAAAAGCCGGCGGGAGAGTACGAGCAGTACTTC | CASRKKPAGEYEQYF
TRBJ1-2 | . | TRBV28 | TRBD1 | TGTGCCAGCAGTTCGGGACAGGACTATGGCTACACCTTC | CASSSGQDYGYTF
TRBJ2-1 | . | TRBV18 | TRBD2 | TGTGCCAGCTCGGAGGAGGGACTAGCGGTATACAATGAGCAGTTCTTC | CASSEEGLAVYNEQFF
TRBJ2-2 | . | TRBV7-8 | TRBD1 | TGTGCCAGCAGCTTGCGTACTGGGACAGACGTCCCGAACACCGGGGAGCTGTTTTTT | CASSLRTGTDVPNTGELFF
TRBJ2-7 | . | TRBV24-1 | TRBD1 | TGTGCCACCAGTCCGGCCGGGACAGGGGATTACGAGCAGTACTTC | CATSPAGTGDYEQYF
TRBJ2-1 | . | TRBV7-9 | . | TGTGCCAGCAGCTTAGATACGGGGAGTTCTAATGAGCAGTTCTTC | CASSLDTGSSNEQFF
TRBJ1-1 | . | TRBV5-4 | . | TGTGCCAGCAGCTTTCGTCCCAACACTGAAGCTTTCTTT | CASSFRPNTEAFF
TRBJ1-4 | . | TRBV28 | . | TGTGCCAGCAGTTTGGTACAGACAAATGAAAAACTGTTTTTT | CASSLVQTNEKLFF
TRBJ2-7 | . | TRBV15 | . | TGTGCCACCAGCGGGAGTTCCTACGAGCAGTACTTC | CATSGSSYEQYF
TRBJ2-3 | . | TRBV28 | . | TGTGCCAGCAGTTTCGGGCAGGGGATCGCAGATACGCAGTATTTT | CASSFGQGIADTQYF
TRBJ1-3 | . | TRBV18 | TRBD1 | TGTGCCAGCTCACAACGGACAGGGGTGGCCGGAAACACCATATATTTT | CASSQRTGVAGNTIYF
TRBJ2-7 | . | TRBV7-2 | . | TGTGCCAGCAGCTTAGGGATCGGGGATTACGAGCAGTACTTC | CASSLGIGDYEQYF
TRBJ1-6 | . | TRBV6-5 | . | TGTGCCAGCAGTTACTCGACAGCCTCGTATAATTCACCCCTCCACTTT | CASSYSTASYNSPLHF
TRBJ1-1 | . | TRBV6-4 | TRBD1 | TGTGCCAGCAGTGAGAGGACAGGGGAGGGAACTGAAGCTTTCTTT | CASSERTGEGTEAFF
TRBJ1-1 | . | TRBV7-9 | TRBD1 | TGTGCCAGCAGTTCGGGACAGGGCAACACTGAAGCTTTCTTT | CASSSGQGNTEAFF
TRBJ1-2 | . | TRBV18 | TRBD1 | TGTGCCAGCTCACTATCCGGGACAGAGTCTAACTATGGCTACACCTTC | CASSLSGTESNYGYTF
TRBJ1-4 | . | TRBV6-5 | TRBD1 | TGTGCCAGCAGGGGCGGACAGGACGGTTGGTTTTTT | CASRGGQDGWFF
TRBJ2-2 | . | TRBV30 | TRBD2 | TGTGCCTGGCTGGCGGAGACTAGCGGGAGAGCCGGGGAGCTGTTTTTT | CAWLAETSGRAGELFF
TRBJ1-5 | . | TRBV2 | TRBD1 | TGTGCCAGCAGTGAGGACAGGGGTAGCAATCAGCCCCAGCATTTT | CASSEDRGSNQPQHF
TRBJ2-1 | . | TRBV27 | TRBD2 | TGTGCCAGCTGTTCTCGGGCCCTAGCGGGCAATGAGCAGTTCTTC | CASCSRALAGNEQFF
TRBJ2-5 | . | TRBV7-9 | TRBD1 | TGTGCCAGCAGCCCTGGGACAGACTCTAAAGAGACCCAGTACTTC | CASSPGTDSKETQYF
TRBJ1-2 | . | TRBV6-2/TRBV6-3 | . | TGTGCCAGCAGTTACCTCCTAGCCTATGGCTACACCTTC | CASSYLLAYGYTF
TRBJ1-5 | . | TRBV21-1 | . | TGTGCCAGCAGCACAAGACAGGGACGCGGCAATCAGCCCCAGCATTTT | CASSTRQGRGNQPQHF
TRBJ1-2 | once | TRBV4-3 | . | TGCGCCAGCAGCCAAGCCGGACAGCCTCTCTATGGCTACACCTTC | CASSQAGQPLYGYTF
TRBJ2-1 | . | TRBV20-1 | . | TGCAGTGCTAGTCCGAGAGGCCATGAGCAGTTCTTC | CSASPRGHEQFF
TRBJ1-1 | . | TRBV5-4 | TRBD1 | TGTGCCAGCAGCTCCCCACGACAGGGCCTAAACACTGAAGCTTTCTTT | CASSSPRQGLNTEAFF
TRBJ2-2 | . | TRBV27 | . | TGTGCCAGCAGTCCCGCGAACACCGGGGAGCTGTTTTTT | CASSPANTGELFF
TRBJ1-5 | . | TRBV12-5 | . | TGTGCTAGTGGCCCGGGGGGGGAAGCTCAGCCCCAGCATTTT | CASGPGGEAQPQHF
TRBJ2-3 | . | TRBV18 | TRBD2 | TGTGCCAGCTCACCGGGCCTAGCGGGAGGAGATACGCAGTATTTT | CASSPGLAGGDTQYF
TRBJ1-2 | . | TRBV2 | TRBD1 | TGTGCCAGCGCCATAAGTCCGGACAGGGGGTCAAGCTATGGCTACACCTTC | CASAISPDRGSSYGYTF
TRBJ2-1 | . | TRBV28 | TRBD1 | TGTGCCAGCAGTGGCCTCAGGGGGAGCTCCTACAATGAGCAGTTCTTC | CASSGLRGSSYNEQFF
TRBJ1-6 | . | TRBV28 | . | TGTGCCAGCAGTATAGGGGTGGGTTGGTCCTATAATTCACCCCTCCACTTT | CASSIGVGWSYNSPLHF
TRBJ1-1 | . | TRBV18 | . | TGTGCCAGCTCAAGCTCCGGGAACACTGAAGCTTTCTTT | CASSSSGNTEAFF
TRBJ2-3 | . | TRBV30 | . | TGTGCCTGGGGGGCCGATACGCAGTATTTT | CAWGADTQYF
TRBJ1-4 | once | TRBV5-3 | . | TGTGCCAGAAGCTTGTGGCGGGCCGCAGCCGACTCAACTAATGAAAAACTGTTTTTT | CARSLWRAAADSTNEKLFF
TRBJ2-2 | . | TRBV27 | TRBD2 | TGTGCCAGCAGTCTAGCGGGGTACACCGGGGAGCTGTTTTTT | CASSLAGYTGELFF
TRBJ2-3 | . | TRBV4-3 | . | TGCGCCAGCAGCCTATCCGGGACACGAAGCACAGATACGCAGTATTTT | CASSLSGTRSTDTQYF
TRBJ2-1 | once | TRBV10-3 | TRBD1 | TGTGCCATCAGTGAGTCCCGGGACAGGGAGGGCAATGAGCAGTTCTTC | CAISESRDREGNEQFF
TRBJ2-3 | . | TRBV9 | . | TGTGCCAGCAGCGCCAGCGGATGGGACTCCACAGATACGCAGTATTTT | CASSASGWDSTDTQYF
TRBJ2-7 | . | TRBV5-1 | TRBD1 | TGCGCCAGCAGCTTATGGACAGGGTTGGGCGAGCAGTACTTC | CASSLWTGLGEQYF
TRBJ2-1 | few | TRBV27 | . | TGTGCCAGCAGCCCGGACAGAAGGGCCAATGAGCAGTTCTTC | CASSPDRRANEQFF
TRBJ2-3 | . | TRBV27 | . | TGTGCCAGCAGTTTACAACCCTCAGGGGCTTCGACGCAGTATTTT | CASSLQPSGASTQYF